The clone carrying this TCR beta chain was observed a handful of times. The antigen is undetermined. Time point of the sample: 2015-2016 season, pre-vaccination. The data were taken from a study of follicular helper T cells after annual influenza vaccination. In the study overall: Some donors were sampled over the 2013-2014, 2014-2015 and 2015-2016 vaccinations. Study-level points and caveats: Plasmablast frequency change correlated with clonality change in ICOS+CD38+ cTfh. Day 7 ICOS+CD38+ clones later appeared mostly in ICOS-CD38- cTfh. Undersampling of larger non-cTfh compartments could not be excluded.

V shed 5 bases and J shed 5 bases, with 21 bases lying between them. The length of the CDR3 is 16 residues. Germline V gives CDR1 LNHDA, CDR2 SQIVND (reference sequence). The data were produced by immunoSEQ multiplex PCR, yet TCRdb's version contains in-frame clones alone and is incomplete. The sample holds 6,000 to 6,500 clones, roughly four fifths seen once. This clonotype originated in an adult who received the influenza vaccine. The chain recombines TRBV19 with TRBJ1-1, with D perhaps TRBD1 (5 bases). The input for sequencing was CXCR5- memory CD4+ T cells sorted from blood, taken on the day of influenza vaccination. The CDR3 DNA sequence: TGTGCCAGTAGTTCGGATGAGGGGAGACTTTGGACTGAAGCTTTCTTT. This encodes CASSSDEGRLWTEAFF.